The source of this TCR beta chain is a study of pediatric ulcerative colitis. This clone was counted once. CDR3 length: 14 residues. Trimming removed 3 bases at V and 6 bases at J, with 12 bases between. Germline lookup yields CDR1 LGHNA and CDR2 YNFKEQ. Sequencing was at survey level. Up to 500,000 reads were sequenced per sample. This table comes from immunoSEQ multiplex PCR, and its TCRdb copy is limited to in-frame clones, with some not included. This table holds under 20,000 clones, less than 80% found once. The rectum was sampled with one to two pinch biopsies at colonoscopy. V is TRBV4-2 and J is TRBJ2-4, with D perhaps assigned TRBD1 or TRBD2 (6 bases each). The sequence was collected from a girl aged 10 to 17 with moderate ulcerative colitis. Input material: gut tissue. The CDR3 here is CASSHRGGGNIQYF. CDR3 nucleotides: TGTGCCAGCAGCCACAGGGGAGGTGGAAACATTCAGTACTTC.